This T cell receptor beta chain emerged from a study of blood T cell repertoires in COVID-19. Background on the study: The United States, Italy and Spain were the sources of the acute and convalescent COVID-19 samples.

Per the authors' pipeline: Amplification from reference gene primers served as the basis for estimated nucleated cell counts. The table came from immunoSEQ multiplex PCR; TCRdb's copy has only in-frame clones and leaves some out. V and J calls and clone size follow that table, whereas D and trimming were derived from the DNA. The sample includes roughly 54,000 clones, approximately 91% of them seen just once. Germline CDR1 and CDR2: KGHSH and LQKENI. Trimming cost V 6 bases and J 0 bases, with 4 bases left between them. The CDR3 runs to 12 residues. The chain employs TRBV18 and TRBJ2-3; D is unclear. This receptor was obtained from a man aged 50-60 years with acute or convalescent COVID-19. The sequencing sample was made of peripheral blood. Written as DNA, the CDR3 is TGTGCCAGCTCCCCGAGCACAGATACGCAGTATTTT. The encoded protein is CASSPSTDTQYF.